This T cell receptor (beta chain) was obtained from a study of cytomegalovirus exposure and HLA in healthy donors. Background on the study: A preliminary data release comprised 91 million or so unique TCRs obtained from HLA-typed donors. Findings and caveats of the study: V segments that were indistinguishable, TRBV6-2 and TRBV6-3 among them, were omitted from analysis. Equally common other TCR beta chains were less clonally expanded than HLA-associated ones, a later analysis found.

The study sampled nominally healthy donors, though unrecorded immune exposures were likely. Use of 60 Vbeta and 13 Jbeta primers characterized the PCR. Sequencing was performed with immunoSEQ multiplex PCR; in TCRdb, only in-frame clones are kept and a portion is missing. The listing contains 50,000 to 55,000 clones. Details on this clone: The antigen remains unidentified.

The junction had 4 bases not matched to a gene; V was cut back by 4 bases and J by 1 base. The CDR3 is made up of 16 amino acids. CDR1 is LNHDA and CDR2 is SQIVND in the germline V gene (reference sequence). J is TRBJ2-1 and V is TRBV19, with 10 bases fitting TRBD1. Sequencing used PBMCs. The receptor comes from a woman in her fifties or sixties in good health and CMV-seropositive. CDR3 residues: CASSKRTGGSYNEQFF. As DNA, the CDR3 is TGTGCCAGTAGTAAAAGGACAGGGGGATCCTACAATGAGCAGTTCTTC.